A single sample is the source of the 3 T cell receptor beta chains below, sequenced in a study of OX40 agonist ivuxolimab in advanced cancers. Profiled with immunoSEQ multiplex PCR; TCRdb holds only in-frame clones, not every one. Of fewer than 95,000 clones listed, 92% are singletons. Sequences were derived from CD4+ or CD8+ T cells sorted from blood, sampled in a trial of the OX40 agonist ivuxolimab. The receptor source for this set is an adult with an advanced solid tumor such as melanoma, head and neck, liver or kidney cancer.

The chain is built from TRBV13 and TRBJ1-4; maybe TRBD1 (6 bases). CDR3 length: 15 amino acids. Germline CDR1 reads PRHDT; CDR2 reads FYEKMQ (reference sequence). V was cut by 5 bases and J by 5 bases, with 15 bases left in between. The CDR3 is CASSITGIPNEKLFF. CDR3 bases: TGTGCCAGCAGCATTACAGGGATTCCGAATGAAAAACTGTTTTTT. The variable domain in full, completed from reference TRBV13 and TRBJ1-4, reads AAGVIQSPRHLIKEKRETATLKCYPIPRHDTVYWYQQGPGQDPQFLISFYEKMQSDKGSIPDRFSAQQFSDYHSELNMSSLELGDSALYFCASSITGIPNEKLFFGSGTQLSVL.

The chain carries TRBV5-8 and TRBJ2-3; 9 nucleotides align to TRBD1. The germline gives CDR1 SGHTS, CDR2 YDEGEE. The CDR3 is made up of 15 amino acids. J was trimmed by 6 bases and V by 3 bases; bases with no gene match: 8. The CDR3 reads CASSYGQGRGDTQYF. The CDR3 DNA is TGTGCCAGCAGCTACGGACAGGGGCGGGGGGATACGCAGTATTTT.

The chain combines TRBV4-3 with TRBJ2-7; possibly TRBD1 for D (5 bases). The ends were cut back, 3 bases at V and 1 base at J, with 10 bases in the middle. This CDR3 has 14 residues. The V gene's germline CDR1 is LGHNA and CDR2 YSLEER. The CDR3 loop is CASSHGHLSYEQYF. In DNA form, the CDR3 reads TGCGCCAGCAGCCATGGACACCTTTCCTACGAGCAGTACTTC.